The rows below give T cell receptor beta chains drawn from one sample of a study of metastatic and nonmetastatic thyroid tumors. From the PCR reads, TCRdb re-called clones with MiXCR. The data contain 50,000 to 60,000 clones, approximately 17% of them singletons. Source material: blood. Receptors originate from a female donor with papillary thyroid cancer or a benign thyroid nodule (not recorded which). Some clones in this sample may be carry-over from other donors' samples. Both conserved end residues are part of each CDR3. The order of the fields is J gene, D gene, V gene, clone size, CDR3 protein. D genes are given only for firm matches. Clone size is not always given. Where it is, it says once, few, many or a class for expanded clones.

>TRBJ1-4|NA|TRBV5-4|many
CASSKGQGEKLFF
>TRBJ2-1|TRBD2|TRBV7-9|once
CASSAVAGDNEQFF
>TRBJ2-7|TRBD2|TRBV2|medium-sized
CASSEQAGLSYEQYF
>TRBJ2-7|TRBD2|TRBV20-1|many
CSASKTSGFSYEQYF
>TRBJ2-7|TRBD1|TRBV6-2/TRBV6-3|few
CASSYGTGGSHYF
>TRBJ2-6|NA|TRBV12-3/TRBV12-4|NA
CASSFEGYWWTGDSGANVLTF
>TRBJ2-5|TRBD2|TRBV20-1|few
CSAVPASGDQETQYF
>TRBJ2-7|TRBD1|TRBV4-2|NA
CASSSRTGATYEQYF
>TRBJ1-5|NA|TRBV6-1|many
CASPGGPGQPQHF
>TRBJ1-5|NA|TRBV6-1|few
CASSETGNQHEHF
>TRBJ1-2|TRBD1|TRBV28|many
CASSQTQGGYGYTF
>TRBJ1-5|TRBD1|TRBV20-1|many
CSARVGQNQPQHF
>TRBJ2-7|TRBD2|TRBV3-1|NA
CASSQFERMLAVGYEQYF
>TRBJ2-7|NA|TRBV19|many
CASSIGEGYEQYF
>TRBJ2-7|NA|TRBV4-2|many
CASSQDLSGSGYEQYF
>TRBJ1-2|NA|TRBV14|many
CASSQAPRGWGARDYGYTF
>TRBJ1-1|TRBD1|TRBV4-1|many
CASSQERRGGGTEAFF
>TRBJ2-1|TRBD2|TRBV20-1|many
CSAIPSGRGNEQFF
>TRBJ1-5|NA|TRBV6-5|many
CAAYPLLGRGLDVGGSQHF
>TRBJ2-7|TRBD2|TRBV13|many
CASSLGPGLRNEQYF
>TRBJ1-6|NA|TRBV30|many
CAWAPVRGNSPLHF
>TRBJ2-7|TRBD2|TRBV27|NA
CASIGTSVREQYF
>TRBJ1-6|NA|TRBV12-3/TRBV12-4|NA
CASSFVVGNSPLHF
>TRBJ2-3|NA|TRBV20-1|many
CSARDLGRETDTQYF
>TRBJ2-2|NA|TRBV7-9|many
CASSLSEPAAGELFF